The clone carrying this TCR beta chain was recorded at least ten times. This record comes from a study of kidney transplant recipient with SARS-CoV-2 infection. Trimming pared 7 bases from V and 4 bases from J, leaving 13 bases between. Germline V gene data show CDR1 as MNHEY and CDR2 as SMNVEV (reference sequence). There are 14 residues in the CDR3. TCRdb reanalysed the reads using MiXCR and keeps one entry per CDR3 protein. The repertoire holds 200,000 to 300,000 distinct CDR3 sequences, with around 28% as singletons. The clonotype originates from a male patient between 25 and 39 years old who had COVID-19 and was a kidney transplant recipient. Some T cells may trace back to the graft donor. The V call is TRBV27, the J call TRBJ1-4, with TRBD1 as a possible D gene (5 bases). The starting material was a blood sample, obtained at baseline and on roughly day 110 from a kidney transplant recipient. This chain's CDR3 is CASKKAGLNEKLFF. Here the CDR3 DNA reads TGTGCCAGCAAAAAAGCGGGACTTAATGAAAAACTGTTTTTT.